Listed below are T cell receptor beta chains from one sample, sequenced in a study of blood T cell repertoires in COVID-19. Only in-frame clones appear in the TCRdb table, and some are missing; sequencing was by immunoSEQ multiplex PCR. The sample lists roughly 120,000 clones; approximately 85% were seen once. The sample consisted of peripheral blood. These receptors all come from a woman of 80 years or more with COVID-19, enrolled during active disease. The CDR3 runs from the conserved cysteine through the conserved F or W. D genes are given only for firm matches. Not all rows give a size; the values are once, few, many and, for expanded clones, a class.

CASTNDNQPQHF TGTGCCAGCACTAACGACAATCAGCCCCAGCATTTT TRBJ1-5 . TRBV12-3/TRBV12-4 .
CASRGGPVSGNTIYF TGTGCCAGTAGGGGAGGACCGGTCTCTGGAAACACCATATATTTT TRBJ1-3 . TRBV19 .
CASSLSGSTNEKLFF TGTGCCAGCAGCTTATCAGGGTCAACTAATGAAAAACTGTTTTTT TRBJ1-4 . TRBV5-5 .
CASSRQGRDGYTF TGTGCCAGCAGCCGACAGGGGCGGGATGGCTACACCTTC TRBJ1-2 TRBD1 TRBV11-1 .
CASSGLANTGELFF TGTGCCAGCAGCGGACTAGCGAACACCGGGGAGCTGTTTTTT TRBJ2-2 . TRBV9 .
CASSRLIGENTEAFF TGCGCCAGCAGTCGACTCATAGGGGAGAACACTGAAGCTTTCTTT TRBJ1-1 . TRBV5-1 once
CASSLGGDRNSPLHF TGTGCCAGCAGCTTGGGGGGGGACCGAAATTCACCCCTCCACTTT TRBJ1-6 . TRBV7-8 once
CASTSLGVGPLPLHF TGTGCCAGCACATCCCTCGGGGTTGGGCCTTTACCCCTCCACTTT TRBJ1-6 . TRBV6-6 .
CASSFGRQGLATDTQYF TGTGCCAGCAGCTTTGGCAGGCAGGGACTAGCAACCGATACGCAGTATTTT TRBJ2-3 TRBD2 TRBV7-9 .
CASSPGQGTDTQYF TGTGCCAGCAGCCCAGGACAGGGCACAGATACGCAGTATTTT TRBJ2-3 TRBD1 TRBV5-4 .
CASSKDRTDNEQFF TGCGCCAGCAGCAAAGACCGGACTGACAATGAGCAGTTCTTC TRBJ2-1 . TRBV4-3 .
CASSQESGGVGDTQYF TGCGCCAGCAGCCAAGAAAGCGGAGGAGTAGGAGATACGCAGTATTTT TRBJ2-3 . TRBV5-1 .
CASSPPMGSMYEQYF TGTGCCAGCTCACCACCGATGGGGAGCATGTACGAGCAGTACTTC TRBJ2-7 . TRBV18 .
CASRRQLNYGYTF TGTGCCAGTAGGAGGCAGCTAAACTATGGCTACACCTTC TRBJ1-2 . TRBV19 .
CASSQPGTSGSRQYF TGCGCCAGCAGCCAACCCGGGACTAGCGGGTCTAGGCAGTACTTC TRBJ2-7 TRBD2 TRBV4-1 .
CASSSSGQSTGELFF TGTGCCAGCAGCTCGTCGGGACAGTCCACCGGGGAGCTGTTTTTT TRBJ2-2 TRBD1 TRBV9 .
CASSTAGGADYGYTF TGTGCCAGTAGTACAGCAGGGGGCGCGGACTATGGCTACACCTTC TRBJ1-2 TRBD1 TRBV19 .
CASSGHGTGAGETQYF TGCGCCAGCAGCGGCCACGGGACAGGGGCAGGAGAGACCCAGTACTTC TRBJ2-5 TRBD1 TRBV5-1 .
CASRFLKAGNTGELFF TGTGCCAGCAGGTTCTTGAAAGCGGGGAACACCGGGGAGCTGTTTTTT TRBJ2-2 . TRBV6-6 .
CASSVQGYRKFF TGTGCCAGCAGCGTACAGGGATACCGAAAGTTCTTC TRBJ2-1 . TRBV5-4 once
CASSFRGTNEKLFF TGTGCCAGCAGTTTCAGGGGCACTAATGAAAAACTGTTTTTT TRBJ1-4 . TRBV28 .
CASSSGRFTSDTQYF TGTGCCAGTAGTAGCGGGAGATTTACTTCAGATACGCAGTATTTT TRBJ2-3 TRBD2 TRBV6-2/TRBV6-3 .